The 23 T cell receptor beta chains below all came from one sample that was sequenced in a study of T cell responses to AZD1222 COVID-19 vaccine (dated by TCRdb to the early 2020s). Reading the label with the study, this specimen's time point is: baseline before first vaccination. Library creation used the immunoSEQ multiplex PCR assay. Drawn from immuneACCESS, this table holds only the in-frame rearrangements with V and J called that TCRdb kept. Clones are partly lost; checked studies trace under half to an unresolved V gene and leave the rest unexplained. The sample table holds around 70,000 clones, of which around 83% were seen once. The top ten constitute about 12% of the sample. Sequencing used peripheral blood, obtained on day 0 of AZD1222 vaccination. Every receptor here comes from an adult in good health.

The rearrangement joins TRBV30 to TRBJ2-3; D remains unclear. The CDR3 contains 13 residues. Per the germline V gene, CDR1 is GTSNPN and CDR2 is SVGIG (reference sequence). The ends were cut back, 1 base at V and 1 base at J, with 6 bases in the middle. The CDR3 spells CAWSEAGTDTQYF. The DNA for the CDR3 is TGTGCCTGGAGTGAGGCAGGCACAGATACGCAGTATTTT.

The V gene is TRBV7-8, the J gene TRBJ2-7, with TRBD2 matching over 8 bases. This CDR3 has 14 residues. CDR1 and CDR2 from the germline V gene are SGHVS and FQNEAQ. The junction had 4 bases not matched to a gene; V was cut back by 1 base and J by 5 bases. This chain's CDR3 is CASSLVGGAHEQYF. CDR3 DNA: TGTGCCAGCAGCTTAGTCGGGGGGGCCCACGAGCAGTACTTC.

This chain connects TRBV2 to TRBJ1-1; 7 positions agree with TRBD1. Germline V lookup: CDR1 SNHLY, CDR2 FYNNEI. V shed 5 bases, J shed 5 bases, and the junction held 5 bases outside the gene matches. CDR3 length: 13 residues. This CDR3 reads CASSNQQGTEAFF. CDR3 sequence (DNA): TGTGCCAGCAGTAATCAACAGGGGACTGAAGCTTTCTTT.

The chain uses TRBV25-1 and TRBJ1-2; a weak D match, TRBD1 (5 bases). From germline, CDR1 is MGHDK and CDR2 SYGVNS. The germline V and J ends were trimmed by 3 bases and 5 bases, with 13 bases remaining between them. The CDR3 is made up of 14 amino acids. The DNA of the CDR3 is TGTGCCAGCAGTGACACGGGACGGGAATATGGCTACACCTTC. Translated, it gives CASSDTGREYGYTF.

The V call is TRBV7-6, the J call TRBJ1-1; no clear D. V was cut by 1 base and J by 7 bases, with 10 bases left in between. CDR1 is SGHVS, CDR2 FNYEAQ, per germline. This CDR3 region has 13 residues. CDR3 region: CASSLDPNGEAFF. CDR3 in DNA: TGTGCCAGCAGCTTAGACCCGAACGGTGAAGCTTTCTTT. Full variable domain (missing parts from reference TRBV7-6 and TRBJ1-1): GAGVSQSPRYKVTKRGQDVALRCDPISGHVSLYWYRQALGQGPEFLTYFNYEAQQDKSGLPNDRFSAERPEGSISTLTIQRTEQRDSAMYRCASSLDPNGEAFFGQGTRLTVV.

The chain uses TRBV10-2 and TRBJ2-7; D unclear. There are 18 residues in the CDR3. V lost 8 bases to trimming and J lost 1 base, with 27 bases between them. Germline V gene lookup returns CDR1 WSHSY and CDR2 SAAADI. This CDR3 is CASQREKWASMGSYEQYF. For the CDR3, the DNA is TGCGCCAGCCAAAGAGAAAAATGGGCTTCTATGGGGTCCTACGAGCAGTACTTC.

The chain is built from TRBV7-2 and TRBJ2-5, with 8 bases fitting TRBD2. After removal of 1 base from V and 1 base from J, the junction contained 11 bases not matched to a gene. Germline V CDR1 and CDR2: SGHTA, FQGNSA. This CDR3 comprises 18 residues. The DNA for the CDR3 is TGTGCCAGCAGCTTAGGAGTCCTAGGCGGGGGGCCCCAAGAGACCCAGTACTTC. It codes for CASSLGVLGGGPQETQYF.

V and J are TRBV6-6 and TRBJ2-3; 9 nucleotides agree with TRBD1. In germline, CDR1 is MNHNY, CDR2 SVGAGI (reference sequence). The ends lost 5 bases at V and 3 bases at J; junction bases unmatched: 18. This CDR3 comprises 19 residues. Here the CDR3 reads CASSLRQGEVVGRTDTQYF. The CDR3 DNA is TGTGCCAGCAGTCTCCGACAGGGGGAGGTAGTCGGTCGGACAGATACGCAGTATTTT.

This clone occurred once. The CDR3 DNA reads TGTGCCAGTGTCGTCGGGGACATTCAGTACTTC. As protein: CASVVGDIQYF. The gene calls are TRBV19 and TRBJ2-4; D might be TRBD2 (5 bases). Germline V gene lookup returns CDR1 LNHDA and CDR2 SQIVND (reference sequence). The CDR3 runs to 11 residues. With 8 bases removed from V and 8 bases from J, the gap between germline ends came to 10 bases.

The rearrangement joins TRBV6-2 or TRBV6-3 to TRBJ2-1; a weak D match, TRBD1 (6 bases). The ends were cut back, 6 bases at V and 7 bases at J, with 10 bases in the middle. The CDR3 totals 12 residues. Germline CDR1 is MNHEY and CDR2 is SVGEGT. In DNA form, the CDR3 reads TGTGCCAGCAGCCGTCAGGGGAATGAGCAGTTCTTC. Translation: CASSRQGNEQFF.

The chain joins TRBV19 to TRBJ2-5, with 7 bases lining up with TRBD1. Per germline, CDR1 LNHDA and CDR2 SQIVND (reference sequence). The V and J ends lost 11 bases and 2 bases, in that order; junction bases with no gene match: 8. This CDR3 is 13 amino acids long. This CDR3 is CARSRDSQETQYF. The CDR3 DNA is TGTGCCCGCAGCCGGGACAGTCAAGAGACCCAGTACTTC.

The rearrangement joins TRBV13 to TRBJ2-3, with 11 bases fitting TRBD1. J was trimmed by 4 bases and V by 5 bases; bases with no gene match: 8. This CDR3 has 16 residues. Germline V gene sequence: CDR1 PRHDT, CDR2 FYEKMQ (reference sequence). CDR3 coding DNA: TGTGCCAGCAGCACGGGACAGGGGGGTTTTGCAGATACGCAGTATTTT. Encoded protein: CASSTGQGGFADTQYF.

The chain carries TRBV2 and TRBJ1-1; D might be TRBD1 (6 bases). From germline, CDR1 is SNHLY and CDR2 FYNNEI. This CDR3 contains 13 residues. Trimming took off 5 bases at V and 4 bases at J, with 11 bases between the two ends. CDR3 in amino acids: CASSTQGSTEAFF. The CDR3 DNA reads as TGTGCCAGCAGTACGCAGGGGTCCACTGAAGCTTTCTTT.

This chain uses TRBV28 with TRBJ2-5; D gene unclear. Deletions cut 6 bases from V and 4 bases from J, with 12 bases between. Germline V gene sequence: CDR1 MDHEN, CDR2 SYDVKM. CDR3 length: 13 amino acids. The CDR3 is CASRVSSRETQYF. CDR3 coding DNA: TGTGCCAGCAGGGTTTCTAGTCGAGAGACCCAGTACTTC.

J is TRBJ2-3 and V is TRBV30; 10 bases are a match to TRBD2. V shed 3 bases and J 7 bases; nucleotides not matched to a gene: 7. The CDR3 runs to 14 residues. Germline assignment: CDR1 GTSNPN and CDR2 SVGIG (reference sequence). In nucleotides, the CDR3 is TGTGCCTGGAGAGGTACTAGCGGGGATAATACGCAGTATTTT. The encoded protein is CAWRGTSGDNTQYF.

The V and J genes are TRBV6-5 and TRBJ1-2, with 11 bases identical to TRBD1. Germline V gene lookup returns CDR1 MNHEY and CDR2 SVGAGI. The CDR3 length is 15 residues. Trimming cost V 6 bases and J 5 bases; bases outside gene matches: 8. CDR3 nucleotides: TGTGCCAGCAGCTCGGACAGGGGGCGGAGGTATGGCTACACCTTC. Protein: CASSSDRGRRYGYTF.

The chain uses TRBV4-3 and TRBJ1-5; D unresolved. V was trimmed by 0 bases and J by 3 bases, leaving 9 bases between them. The CDR3 contains 15 residues. Germline CDR1 and CDR2: LGHNA and YSLEER. CDR3 sequence: CASSQDLGLNQPQHF. CDR3 nucleotides: TGCGCCAGCAGCCAAGATCTGGGCCTCAATCAGCCCCAGCATTTT.

The chain combines TRBV25-1 with TRBJ1-2, with a possible D match to TRBD1 (5 bases). The V gene lost 6 bases and the J gene lost 6 bases, with 14 bases spanning the gap. Germline V gene data show CDR1 as MGHDK and CDR2 as SYGVNS. The CDR3 spans 13 residues. The CDR3 DNA follows: TGTGCCAGCAGGGCATGGGGGTGGGATGGCTACACCTTC. This gives the protein CASRAWGWDGYTF.

The chain is built from TRBV29-1 and TRBJ2-3; tentatively, D is TRBD2 (6 bases). Germline V lookup: CDR1 SQVTM, CDR2 ANQGSEA. The CDR3 length is 13 residues. V lost 7 bases and J lost 1, with 12 bases in between. This CDR3 is CSAPTGGTDTQYF. The DNA of the CDR3 is TGCAGCGCCCCAACGGGGGGCACAGATACGCAGTATTTT.

The gene calls are TRBV2 and TRBJ1-5; 9 positions match TRBD1. Germline V lookup: CDR1 SNHLY, CDR2 FYNNEI. Unmatched junction bases numbered 8, after V lost 4 bases and J lost 4 bases. This CDR3 region has 16 residues. This chain's CDR3 is CASSARFGTGNQPQHF. CDR3 DNA: TGTGCCAGCAGTGCCCGATTCGGGACAGGGAATCAGCCCCAGCATTTT.

V is TRBV7-2 and J is TRBJ1-2, with D possibly matching TRBD1 (5 bases). Germline V gene data show CDR1 as SGHTA and CDR2 as FQGNSA. The CDR3 totals 15 residues. Trimming cost V 3 bases and J 8 bases, with 19 bases left between them. This chain's CDR3 is CASSFRREVGLGYTF. The CDR3 nucleotides are TGTGCCAGCAGCTTTCGCAGGGAGGTAGGCTTAGGCTACACCTTC.

The rearrangement uses TRBV27 and TRBJ2-3, with D possibly called TRBD1 or TRBD2 (6 bases each). CDR1 and CDR2 from the germline V gene are MNHEY and SMNVEV (reference sequence). This CDR3 spans 15 amino acids. With 7 bases removed from V and 4 bases from J, the gap between germline ends came to 18 bases. Here the CDR3 reads CASTTSGGPPDTQYF. DNA for the CDR3: TGTGCCAGCACTACAAGTGGGGGGCCCCCAGATACGCAGTATTTT.

The chain employs TRBV6-6 and TRBJ2-7; D tentatively fits TRBD1 or TRBD2 (5 bases each). Trimming shortened V by 2 bases and J by 6 bases, and 11 bases separated the two germline ends. Germline lookup yields CDR1 MNHNY and CDR2 SVGAGI (reference sequence). This CDR3 has 13 residues. The CDR3 region is CASSYQGAGEQYF. The CDR3 DNA reads as TGTGCCAGCAGTTACCAGGGCGCGGGCGAGCAGTACTTC.